These 21 T cell receptor beta chains were all obtained from the same sample, sequenced in a study of OX40 agonist ivuxolimab in advanced cancers. Data came from immunoSEQ multiplex PCR; TCRdb stores just in-frame clones and leaves some out. The table lists about 53,000 clones, 70% to 85% of them singletons. Sequencing was performed on CD4+ or CD8+ T cells sorted from blood, taken in a trial of the OX40 agonist ivuxolimab. These receptors were collected from an adult with an advanced solid tumor such as melanoma, head and neck, liver or kidney cancer.

The chain links TRBV5-1 to TRBJ2-1, with 8 bases aligning to TRBD2. After removal of 1 base from V and 7 bases from J, the junction contained 4 bases not matched to a gene. The CDR3 has 14 residues. CDR1 is SGHRS, CDR2 YFSETQ, per germline. The CDR3, as DNA: TGCGCCAGCAGCTTGACCGGGGGGGCTAATGAGCAGTTCTTC. The encoded protein is CASSLTGGANEQFF.

The chain has TRBV5-1 and TRBJ2-4; 11 bases are shared with TRBD2. Germline assignment: CDR1 SGHRS and CDR2 YFSETQ. V was pared by 2 bases and J by 2 bases, with 12 bases of the junction left unmatched. The length of the CDR3 is 19 residues. The CDR3 DNA sequence: TGCGCCAGCAGCTTAACAGAGACACTAGCGGGAGAGACCAAAAACATTCAGTACTTC. Protein sequence: CASSLTETLAGETKNIQYF.

The chain joins TRBV7-2 to TRBJ1-6; 7 bases match TRBD1. V shed 1 base and J 4 bases; nucleotides not matched to a gene: 4. The CDR3 spans 16 residues. The germline CDR1 and CDR2 sequences are SGHTA and FQGNSA. The CDR3 sequence is CASSLEGQIYNSPLHF. The CDR3 DNA reads TGTGCCAGCAGCTTAGAGGGACAGATTTATAATTCACCCCTCCACTTT.

This chain links TRBV30 with TRBJ2-1; 12 bases are a match to TRBD2. The V segment lost 2 bases and the J segment 5 bases; nucleotides outside the gene matches: 4. This CDR3 region has 15 residues. Germline assignment: CDR1 GTSNPN and CDR2 SVGIG (reference sequence). Here the CDR3 reads CAWSFRLAGDNEQFF. CDR3 in DNA: TGTGCCTGGAGTTTTCGACTAGCGGGGGACAATGAGCAGTTCTTC.

V and J are TRBV27 and TRBJ2-1; D unclear. The CDR3 is 16 residues long. Germline CDR1 MNHEY, CDR2 SMNVEV (reference sequence). The V and J ends lost 2 bases and 4 bases respectively, with 15 bases between them. Written as DNA, the CDR3 is TGTGCCAGCAGTTTAAGTTTTAGGGCTGCGTACAATGAGCAGTTCTTC. Its protein is CASSLSFRAAYNEQFF.

The rearrangement joins TRBV29-1 to TRBJ2-2; D gene unclear. Trimming shortened V by 1 base and J by 7 bases, and 4 bases separated the two germline ends. Germline loops: CDR1 SQVTM, CDR2 ANQGSEA. The CDR3 length is 11 residues. The CDR3 region has the DNA TGCAGCGTTGAAGCCGTCGGGGAGCTGTTTTTT. It specifies CSVEAVGELFF.

The chain combines TRBV6-5 with TRBJ2-2; the match to TRBD2 covers 12 bases. J was trimmed by 6 bases and V by 7 bases; bases with no gene match: 6. Germline V gene data show CDR1 as MNHEY and CDR2 as SVGAGI. The CDR3 runs 15 residues. The CDR3, as DNA: TGTGCCAGCACTTCGACTAGCGGGAGAGCCGGGGAGCTGTTTTTT. It specifies CASTSTSGRAGELFF.

This chain links TRBV5-6 with TRBJ1-1, with D perhaps matching TRBD1 (5 bases). V lost 0 bases and J lost 4, with 10 bases in between. The CDR3 length is 14 residues. Germline CDR1 SGHDT, CDR2 YYEEEE. CDR3 loop: CASSLEWGGTEAFF. CDR3 in DNA: TGTGCCAGCAGCTTGGAGTGGGGGGGCACTGAAGCTTTCTTT.

This chain links TRBV2 with TRBJ2-7, with TRBD1 as a possible D gene (6 bases). Germline V gives CDR1 SNHLY, CDR2 FYNNEI. V was trimmed by 5 bases and J by 1 base, leaving 9 bases between them. There are 13 residues in the CDR3. In DNA form, the CDR3 reads TGTGCCAGCAGTAGACAGGAGTCCTACGAGCAGTACTTC. It yields the protein CASSRQESYEQYF. The variable domain in full, with the rest retrieved from reference TRBV2 and TRBJ2-7, is EPEVTQTPSHQVTQMGQEVILRCVPISNHLYFYWYRQILGQKVEFLVSFYNNEISEKSEIFDDQFSVERPDGSNFTLKIRSTKLEDSAMYFCASSRQESYEQYFGPGTRLTVT.

J is TRBJ2-5 and V is TRBV14, with 8 nucleotides matching TRBD1. The ends lost 3 bases at V and 1 base at J; junction bases unmatched: 7. The CDR3 runs to 16 residues. The germline V gene has CDR1 SGHDN and CDR2 FVKESK. The CDR3 reads CASSHSHGQGQETQYF. CDR3 DNA sequence: TGTGCCAGCAGCCATTCCCACGGACAGGGCCAAGAGACCCAGTACTTC.

The V and J genes are TRBV11-2 and TRBJ2-3; tentatively, D is TRBD2 (5 bases). Looked up from germline, CDR1 is SGHAT and CDR2 is FQNNGV. The germline V and J ends were trimmed by 5 bases and 5 bases, with 23 bases remaining between them. The CDR3 covers 17 residues. CDR3 sequence (DNA): TGTGCCAGCAGCGGACGGGCCCTAAGGGAGAAAGGAGATACGCAGTATTTT. Protein sequence: CASSGRALREKGDTQYF.

V gene TRBV4-2 combines with J gene TRBJ1-4, with D unresolved. This CDR3 has 15 amino acids. Per germline, CDR1 LGHNA and CDR2 YNFKEQ. V was pared by 1 base and J by 5 bases, with 11 bases between. The CDR3 nucleotides are TGTGCCAGCAGCCAAGCACTGGGAATAAATGAAAAACTGTTTTTT. It encodes CASSQALGINEKLFF.

The chain recombines TRBV5-1 with TRBJ2-3, with TRBD2 as a possible D gene (6 bases). The V gene's germline CDR1 is SGHRS and CDR2 YFSETQ. The CDR3 is 16 amino acids. V was clipped by 0 bases and J by 4 bases, with 15 bases between them. CDR3 bases: TGCGCCAGCAGCTTGGAGGCGGGATGGAAACCAGATACGCAGTATTTT. This codes for CASSLEAGWKPDTQYF.

Turning to this clone: The same CDR3 also results from other DNA sequences found in this sample. This sequence joins TRBV4-1 and TRBJ1-5; TRBD1 is a possible D gene (5 bases). The CDR3 runs 16 residues. Germline-derived CDR1 and CDR2 are MGHRA and YSYEKL. Trimming removed 0 bases from V and 4 bases from J, with 13 bases in between. The CDR3 spells CASSQDGGIGNQPQHF. DNA of the CDR3: TGCGCCAGCAGCCAAGATGGGGGTATTGGGAATCAGCCCCAGCATTTT.

The chain is built from TRBV29-1 and TRBJ2-5, with D uncertain. This CDR3 comprises 13 residues. Per the germline V gene, CDR1 is SQVTM and CDR2 is ANQGSEA. CDR3 DNA: TGCAGTGCCGCCAGGATTAGGGAAGAGACCCAGTACTTC. Its translation is CSAARIREETQYF. Full variable domain (outside the CDR3, taken from reference TRBV29-1 and TRBJ2-5): SAVISQKPSRDICQRGTSLTIQCQVDSQVTMMFWYRQQPGQSLTLIATANQGSEATYESGFVIDKFPISRPNLTFSTLTVSNMSPEDSSIYLCSAARIREETQYFGPGTRLLVL.

The chain recombines TRBV5-1 with TRBJ1-1; D may be TRBD1 (5 bases). V dropped 7 bases and J dropped 0 bases, with 19 bases sitting between them. Germline V gene data show CDR1 as SGHRS and CDR2 as YFSETQ. CDR3 length: 16 residues. Here the CDR3 DNA reads TGCGCCAGCGTACCAGGGAATAGACTCATGAACACTGAAGCTTTCTTT. It specifies CASVPGNRLMNTEAFF.

This clone was picked up a small number of times. The chain links TRBV6-5 to TRBJ1-4; D remains ambiguous. V lost 6 bases and J lost 5, with 16 bases in between. The CDR3 has 15 residues. Germline CDR1 is MNHEY and CDR2 is SVGAGI. The CDR3 sequence is CASRHQGGLNEKLFF. CDR3 DNA: TGTGCCAGCAGACATCAAGGAGGACTGAATGAAAAACTGTTTTTT.

This sequence joins TRBV4-1 and TRBJ1-3; TRBD1 is a possible D gene (6 bases). Trimming stripped 1 base from V and 4 bases from J, with 8 bases between. CDR3 size: 14 residues. The germline gives CDR1 MGHRA, CDR2 YSYEKL. In DNA, the CDR3 is TGCGCCAGCAGCCAAGTAGGACAGGGAAACACCATATATTTT. Translating it yields CASSQVGQGNTIYF.

This clone is deemed medium-sized. The CDR3 is CASRNGPVNQPQHF. In nucleotides, the CDR3 is TGTGCCAGCAGGAACGGGCCAGTTAATCAGCCCCAGCATTTT. The rearrangement joins TRBV6-6 to TRBJ1-5; no firm D call. Germline CDR1 MNHNY, CDR2 SVGAGI (reference sequence). This CDR3 has 14 residues. Trimming pared 6 bases from V and 4 bases from J, leaving 13 bases between.

In DNA form, the CDR3 reads TGTGCCAGTAGTATTCGGGGGACAGGACTTTACCAAGAGACCCAGTACTTC. As protein: CASSIRGTGLYQETQYF. The chain employs TRBV19 and TRBJ2-5; 8 bases align to TRBD1. Germline lookup yields CDR1 LNHDA and CDR2 SQIVND (reference sequence). V lost 3 bases, J lost 0 bases, and 9 bases stayed unmatched. The CDR3 length is 17 residues.

The rearrangement uses TRBV7-3 and TRBJ2-2, with 9 bases identical to TRBD2. The CDR3 runs 16 residues. CDR1 SGHTA and CDR2 FQGTGA come from the germline V gene. V shed 5 bases, J shed 5 bases, and the junction held 9 bases outside the gene matches. In DNA, the CDR3 is TGTGCCAGCAGCCCGGGACTAGCAAGCGGGACCGGGGAGCTGTTTTTT. This encodes CASSPGLASGTGELFF.